Included here is one T cell receptor beta chain sequence, with context. Its antigen is unidentified. This record belongs to a study of T cell responses to AZD1222 COVID-19 vaccine. Findings and limits, study-wide: Only a handful of AZD1222 recipients, several in all, had baseline seropositivity. Donors in the cohort were predominantly white British and more often female, and clonal diversity was possibly underestimated. Repertoires were obtained only post-peak T cell response.

Method: immunoSEQ multiplex PCR; TCRdb's copy keeps in-frame clones and lacks some. There are about 92,000 clones in the sample; approximately 90% occur only once, and 1.6% lies in the top ten. The germline gives CDR1 LNHDA, CDR2 SQIVND (reference sequence). Trimming pared 6 bases from V and 2 bases from J, leaving 17 bases between. The CDR3 contains 15 residues. The material was peripheral blood, obtained on day 0 of AZD1222 vaccination. This sequence originates from an adult in good health. The chain carries TRBV19 and TRBJ2-7; D is possibly TRBD2 (5 bases). The CDR3 sequence: CASSPRGGWAYEQYF. The CDR3 region has the DNA TGTGCCAGTAGCCCCCGTGGAGGCTGGGCCTACGAGCAGTACTTC. Based on the CDR3 plus reference TRBV19 and TRBJ2-7, the full variable domain is DGGITQSPKYLFRKEGQNVTLSCEQNLNHDAMYWYRQDPGQGLRLIYYSQIVNDFQKGDIAEGYSVSREKKESFPLTVTSAQKNPTAFYLCASSPRGGWAYEQYFGPGTRLTVT.